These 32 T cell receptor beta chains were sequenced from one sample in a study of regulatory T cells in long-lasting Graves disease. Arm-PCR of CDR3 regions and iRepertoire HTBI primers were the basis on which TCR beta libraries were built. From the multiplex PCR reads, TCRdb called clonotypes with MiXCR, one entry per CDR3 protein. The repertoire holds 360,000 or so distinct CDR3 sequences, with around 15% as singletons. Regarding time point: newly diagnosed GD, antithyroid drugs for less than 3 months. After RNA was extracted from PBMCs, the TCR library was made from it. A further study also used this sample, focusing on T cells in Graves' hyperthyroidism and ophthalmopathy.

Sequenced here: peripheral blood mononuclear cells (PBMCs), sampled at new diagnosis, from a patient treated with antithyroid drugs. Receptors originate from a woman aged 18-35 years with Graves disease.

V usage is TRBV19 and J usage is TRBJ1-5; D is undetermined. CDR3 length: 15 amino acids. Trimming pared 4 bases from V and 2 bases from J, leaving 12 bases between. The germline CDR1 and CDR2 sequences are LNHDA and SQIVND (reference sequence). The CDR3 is CASSTPGIRNQPQHF. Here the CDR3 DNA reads TGTGCCAGTAGTACACCCGGGATCCGCAATCAGCCCCAGCATTTT.

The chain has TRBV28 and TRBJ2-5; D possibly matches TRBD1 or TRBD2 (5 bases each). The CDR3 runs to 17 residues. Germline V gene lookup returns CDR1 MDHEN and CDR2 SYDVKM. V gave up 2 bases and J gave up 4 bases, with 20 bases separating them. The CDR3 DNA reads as TGTGCCAGCAGTTTAAGGATCTTCGGGGCCGAGCCAGAGACCCAGTACTTC. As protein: CASSLRIFGAEPETQYF.

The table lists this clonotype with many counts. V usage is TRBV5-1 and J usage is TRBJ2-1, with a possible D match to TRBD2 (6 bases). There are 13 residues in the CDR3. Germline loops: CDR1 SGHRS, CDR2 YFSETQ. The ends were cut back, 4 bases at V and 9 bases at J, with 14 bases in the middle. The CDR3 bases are TGCGCCAGCAGCCGGACGGGGGTACCTGAGCAGTTCTTC. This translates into CASSRTGVPEQFF.

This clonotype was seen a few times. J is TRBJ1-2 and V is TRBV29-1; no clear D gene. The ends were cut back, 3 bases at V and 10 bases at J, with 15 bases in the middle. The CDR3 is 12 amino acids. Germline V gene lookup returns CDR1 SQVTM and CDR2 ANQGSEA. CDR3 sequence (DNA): TGCAGCGTTGACGTACAGCGTACCTCCTACACCTTC. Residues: CSVDVQRTSYTF.

The CDR3 bases are TGTGCCAGCAGACGACTACAGGGGGTCGAAAATCAGCCCCAGCATTTT. Its translation is CASRRLQGVENQPQHF. J is TRBJ1-5 and V is TRBV28; 8 bases agree with TRBD1. The CDR3 sequence is 16 residues long. The V gene end was trimmed by 6 bases and the J gene end by 4 bases; junction bases not matched to a gene: 11. Germline V gives CDR1 MDHEN, CDR2 SYDVKM.

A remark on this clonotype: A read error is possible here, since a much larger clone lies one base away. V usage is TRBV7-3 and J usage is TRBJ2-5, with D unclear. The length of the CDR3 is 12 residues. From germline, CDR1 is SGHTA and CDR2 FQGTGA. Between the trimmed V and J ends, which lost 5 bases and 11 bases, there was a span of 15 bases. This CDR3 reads CASSDPPNEQYF. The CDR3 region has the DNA TGTGCCAGCAGCGACCCCCCCAATGAGCAGTACTTC.

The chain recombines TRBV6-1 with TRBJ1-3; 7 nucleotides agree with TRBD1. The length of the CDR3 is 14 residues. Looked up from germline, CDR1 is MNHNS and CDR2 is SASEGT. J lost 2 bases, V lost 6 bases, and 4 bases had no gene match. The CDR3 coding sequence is TGTGCCAGCAGAAACGACAGGGCTGGAAACACCATATATTTT. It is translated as CASRNDRAGNTIYF.

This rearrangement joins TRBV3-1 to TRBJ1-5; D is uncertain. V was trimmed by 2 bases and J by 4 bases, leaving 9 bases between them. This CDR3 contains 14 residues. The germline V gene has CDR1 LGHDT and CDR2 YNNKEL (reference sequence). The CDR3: CASSQSVGNQPQHF. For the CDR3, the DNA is TGTGCCAGCAGCCAATCGGTCGGGAATCAGCCCCAGCATTTT.

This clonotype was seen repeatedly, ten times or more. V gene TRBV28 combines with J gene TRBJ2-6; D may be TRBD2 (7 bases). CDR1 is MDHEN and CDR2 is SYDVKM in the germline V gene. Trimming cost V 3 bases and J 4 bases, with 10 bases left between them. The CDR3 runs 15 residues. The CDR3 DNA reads TGTGCCAGCAGTTTGGGGGGGGCCGGGGCCAACGTCCTGACTTTC. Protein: CASSLGGAGANVLTF.

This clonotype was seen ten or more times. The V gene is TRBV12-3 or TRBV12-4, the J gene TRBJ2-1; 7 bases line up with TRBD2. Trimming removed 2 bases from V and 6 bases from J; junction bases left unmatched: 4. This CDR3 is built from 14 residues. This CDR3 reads CASSLTSASNEQFF. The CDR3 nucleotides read TGTGCCAGCAGTTTAACTAGCGCCAGCAATGAGCAGTTCTTC.

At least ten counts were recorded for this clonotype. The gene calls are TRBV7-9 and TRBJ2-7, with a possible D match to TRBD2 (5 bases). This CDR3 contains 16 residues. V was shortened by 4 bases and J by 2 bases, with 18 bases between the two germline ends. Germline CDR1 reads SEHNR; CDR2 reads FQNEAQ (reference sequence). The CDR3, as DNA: TGTGCCAGCAGCTACCTCGGACGGTTCGGGGCCTACGAGCAGTACTTC. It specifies CASSYLGRFGAYEQYF.

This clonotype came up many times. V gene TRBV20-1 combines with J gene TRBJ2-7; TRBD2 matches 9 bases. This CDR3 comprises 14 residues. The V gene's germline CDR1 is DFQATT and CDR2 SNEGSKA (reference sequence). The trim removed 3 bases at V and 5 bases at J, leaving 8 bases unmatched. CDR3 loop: CSASPPSGNHEQYF. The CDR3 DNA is TGCAGTGCTAGCCCACCTAGCGGGAACCACGAGCAGTACTTC.

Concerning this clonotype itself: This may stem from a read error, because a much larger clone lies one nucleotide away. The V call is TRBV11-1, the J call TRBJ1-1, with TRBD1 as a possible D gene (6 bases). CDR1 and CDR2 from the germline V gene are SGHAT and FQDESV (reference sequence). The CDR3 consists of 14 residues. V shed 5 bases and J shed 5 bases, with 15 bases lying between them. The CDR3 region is CASSRQDSTTEAFF. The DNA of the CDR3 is TGTGCCAGCAGCCGACAGGACTCGACGACTGAAGCTTTCTTT.

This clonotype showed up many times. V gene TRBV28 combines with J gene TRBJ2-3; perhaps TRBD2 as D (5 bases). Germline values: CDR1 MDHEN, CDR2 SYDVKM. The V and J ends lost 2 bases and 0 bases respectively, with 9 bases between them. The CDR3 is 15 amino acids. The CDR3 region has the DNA TGTGCCAGCAGTTTACGAGGGTATAGCACAGATACGCAGTATTTT. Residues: CASSLRGYSTDTQYF.

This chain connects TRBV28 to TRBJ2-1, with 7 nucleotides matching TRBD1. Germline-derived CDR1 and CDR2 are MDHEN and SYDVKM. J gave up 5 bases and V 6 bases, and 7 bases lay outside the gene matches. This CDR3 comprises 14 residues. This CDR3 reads CASRSGTANNEQFF. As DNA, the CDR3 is TGTGCCAGCAGATCCGGGACAGCTAACAATGAGCAGTTCTTC.

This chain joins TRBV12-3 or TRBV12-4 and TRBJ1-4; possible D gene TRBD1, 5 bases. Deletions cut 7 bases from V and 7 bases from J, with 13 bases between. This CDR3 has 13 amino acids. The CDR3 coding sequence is TGTGCCAGCACCCGGGACTTCGGTGAAAAACTGTTTTTT. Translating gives CASTRDFGEKLFF.

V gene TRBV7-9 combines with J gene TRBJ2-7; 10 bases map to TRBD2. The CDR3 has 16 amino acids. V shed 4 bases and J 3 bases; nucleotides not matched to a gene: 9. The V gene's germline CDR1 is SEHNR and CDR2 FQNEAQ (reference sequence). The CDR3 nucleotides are TGTGCCAGCAGCTCGACTCTAGCGGGGGCATTCTACGAGCAGTACTTC. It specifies CASSSTLAGAFYEQYF.

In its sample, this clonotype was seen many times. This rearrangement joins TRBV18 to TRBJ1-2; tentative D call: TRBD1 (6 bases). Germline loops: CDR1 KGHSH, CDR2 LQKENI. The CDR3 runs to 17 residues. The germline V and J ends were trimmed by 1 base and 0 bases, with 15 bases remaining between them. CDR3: CASSPLTGLQPNYGYTF. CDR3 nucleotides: TGTGCCAGCTCACCACTGACAGGACTACAACCTAACTATGGCTACACCTTC.

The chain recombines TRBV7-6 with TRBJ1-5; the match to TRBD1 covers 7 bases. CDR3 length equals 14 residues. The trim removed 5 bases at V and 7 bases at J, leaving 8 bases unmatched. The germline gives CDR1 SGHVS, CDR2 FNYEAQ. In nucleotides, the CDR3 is TGTGCCAGCAGCATAGGGGGCCGCTGGCAGCCCCAGCATTTT. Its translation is CASSIGGRWQPQHF.

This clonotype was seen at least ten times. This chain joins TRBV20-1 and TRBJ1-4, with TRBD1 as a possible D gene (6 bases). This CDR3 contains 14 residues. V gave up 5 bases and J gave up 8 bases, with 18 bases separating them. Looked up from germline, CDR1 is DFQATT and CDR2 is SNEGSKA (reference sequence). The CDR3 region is CSAHKQGFGEKLFF. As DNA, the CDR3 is TGCAGTGCTCATAAACAGGGCTTTGGGGAAAAACTGTTTTTT.

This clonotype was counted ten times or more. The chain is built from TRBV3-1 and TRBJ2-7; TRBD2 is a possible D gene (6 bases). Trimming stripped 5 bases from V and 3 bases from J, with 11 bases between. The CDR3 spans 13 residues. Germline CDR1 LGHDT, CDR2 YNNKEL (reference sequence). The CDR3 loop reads CASSTISGYEQYF. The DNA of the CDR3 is TGTGCCAGCAGCACTATTAGCGGCTACGAGCAGTACTTC.

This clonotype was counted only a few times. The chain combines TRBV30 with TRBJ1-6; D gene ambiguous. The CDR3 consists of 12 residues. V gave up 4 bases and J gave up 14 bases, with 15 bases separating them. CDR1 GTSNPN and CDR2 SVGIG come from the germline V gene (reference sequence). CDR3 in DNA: TGTGCCTGGACCCGGGAGAGTAAGGCCCTCCACTTT. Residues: CAWTRESKALHF.

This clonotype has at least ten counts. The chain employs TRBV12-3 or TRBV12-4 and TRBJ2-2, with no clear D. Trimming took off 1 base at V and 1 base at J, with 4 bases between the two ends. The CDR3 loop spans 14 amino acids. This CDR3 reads CASSLVRNTGELFF. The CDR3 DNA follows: TGTGCCAGCAGTTTAGTGAGGAACACCGGGGAGCTGTTTTTT.

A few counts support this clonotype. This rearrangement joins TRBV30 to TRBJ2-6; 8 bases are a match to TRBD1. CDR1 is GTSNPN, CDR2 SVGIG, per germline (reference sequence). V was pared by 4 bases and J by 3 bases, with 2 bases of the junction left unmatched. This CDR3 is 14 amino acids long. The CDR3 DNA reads TGTGCCTGGACAGGGGGCAGTGGGGCCAACGTCCTGACTTTC. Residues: CAWTGGSGANVLTF.

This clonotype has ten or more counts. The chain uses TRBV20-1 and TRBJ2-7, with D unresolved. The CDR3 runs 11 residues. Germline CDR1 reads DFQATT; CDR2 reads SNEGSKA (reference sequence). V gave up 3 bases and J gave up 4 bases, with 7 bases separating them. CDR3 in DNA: TGCAGTGCTAGTCTTCAGTACGAGCAGTACTTC. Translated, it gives CSASLQYEQYF.

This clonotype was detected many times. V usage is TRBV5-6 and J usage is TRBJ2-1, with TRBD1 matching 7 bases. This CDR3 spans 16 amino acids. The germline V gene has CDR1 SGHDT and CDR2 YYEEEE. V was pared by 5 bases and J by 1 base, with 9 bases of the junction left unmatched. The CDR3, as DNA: TGTGCCAGCAGTCTGAAGAGACAGGGTTCCTACAATGAGCAGTTCTTC. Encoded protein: CASSLKRQGSYNEQFF.

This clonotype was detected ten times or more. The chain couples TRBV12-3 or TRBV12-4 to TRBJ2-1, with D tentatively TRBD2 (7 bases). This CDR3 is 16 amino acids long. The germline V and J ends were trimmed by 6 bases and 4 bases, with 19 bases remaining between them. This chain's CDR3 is CASSRFGGPGYNEQFF. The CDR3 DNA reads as TGTGCCAGCAGCCGGTTCGGGGGGCCGGGGTACAATGAGCAGTTCTTC.

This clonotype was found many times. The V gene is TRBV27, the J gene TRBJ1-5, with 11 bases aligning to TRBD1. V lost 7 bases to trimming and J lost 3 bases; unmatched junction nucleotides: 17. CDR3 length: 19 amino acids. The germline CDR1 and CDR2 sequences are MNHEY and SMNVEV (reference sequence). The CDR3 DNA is TGTGCCAGCATATTGATAGGTTTAGGGACAGGGGGAAACAATCAGCCCCAGCATTTT. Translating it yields CASILIGLGTGGNNQPQHF.

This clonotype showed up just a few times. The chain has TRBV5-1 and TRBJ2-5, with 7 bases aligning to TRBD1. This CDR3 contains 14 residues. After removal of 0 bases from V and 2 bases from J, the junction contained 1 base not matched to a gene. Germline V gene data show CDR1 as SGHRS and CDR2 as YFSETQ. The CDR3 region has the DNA TGCGCCAGCAGCTTGGGGGACAGTCAAGAGACCCAGTACTTC. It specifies CASSLGDSQETQYF.

In DNA form, the CDR3 reads TGTGCCAGCAGCTTAGCCACGGGAGGCCCTAACACCGGGGAGCTGTTTTTT. This encodes CASSLATGGPNTGELFF. The chain uses TRBV7-6 and TRBJ2-2; 7 positions agree with TRBD2. The CDR3 covers 17 residues. J was trimmed by 2 bases and V by 0 bases; bases with no gene match: 6. In germline, CDR1 is SGHVS, CDR2 FNYEAQ.

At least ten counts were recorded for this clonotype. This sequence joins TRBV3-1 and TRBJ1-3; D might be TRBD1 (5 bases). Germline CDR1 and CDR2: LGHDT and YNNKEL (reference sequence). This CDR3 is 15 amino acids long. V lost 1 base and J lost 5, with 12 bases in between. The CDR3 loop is CASSQGGGIRNTIYF. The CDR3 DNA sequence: TGTGCCAGCAGCCAAGGGGGGGGTATCCGAAACACCATATATTTT.

The DNA for the CDR3 is TGTGCCAGCACCACCTCGGACGCCTCATTAGCTTTCTTT. As protein: CASTTSDASLAFF. The chain employs TRBV6-1 and TRBJ1-1; D call uncertain. The length of the CDR3 is 13 residues. Deletions cut 7 bases from V and 10 bases from J, with 19 bases between. Germline V CDR1 and CDR2: MNHNS, SASEGT.